This T cell receptor beta chain is from a study of OX40 agonist ivuxolimab in advanced cancers. Study background: Ivuxolimab is an agonistic anti-OX40 (CD134) antibody, and patients were treated with it. Intravenous ivuxolimab at 0.01 to 10 mg/kg was given to patients every 2 weeks. Of mixed ages from about 20 to 90 and averaging about 56 years, the group was approximately 80% male. General observations from the study: On average, CD8+ T cells showed a greater number of expanded clones than CD4+.

The data were produced by immunoSEQ multiplex PCR, yet TCRdb's version contains in-frame clones alone and is incomplete. The data hold 50,000 to 75,000 clones, with 85% to 90% observed a single time. The CDR3 has 13 amino acids. Trimming left V 10 bases short and J 3 bases short, with 14 bases between. The germline gives CDR1 ENHRY, CDR2 SYGVKD. On this clone: Its antigen remains unknown.

Specimen: CD4+ or CD8+ T cells sorted from blood, collected in a trial of the OX40 agonist ivuxolimab. This TCR was sampled from an adult with an advanced solid tumor such as melanoma, head and neck, liver or kidney cancer. The gene calls are TRBV10-3 and TRBJ2-3, with D perhaps TRBD2 (5 bases). This chain's CDR3 is CATSGGFTDTQYF. The CDR3 DNA is TGTGCCACTTCCGGAGGATTTACAGATACGCAGTATTTT.